The 16 T cell receptor beta chains presented below share a single source sample, sequenced in a study of cytomegalovirus exposure and HLA in healthy donors. Vbeta (60) and Jbeta (13) primers were used in the PCR. Assay: immunoSEQ multiplex PCR; the TCRdb copy retains only in-frame clones and omits some. This sample lists 80,000 to 100,000 clones; its ten largest clones have less than 0.65%. The sequenced sample was PBMCs. The source of these receptors is a man in his forties or fifties in good health and CMV-seronegative.

The chain links TRBV9 to TRBJ1-5; 8 bases map to TRBD1. This CDR3 contains 14 residues. Germline V gene data show CDR1 as SGDLS and CDR2 as YYNGEE. After removal of 3 bases from V and 3 bases from J, the junction contained 2 bases not matched to a gene. For the CDR3, the DNA is TGTGCCAGCAGCGGGACAGGGCTCAATCAGCCCCAGCATTTT. It codes for CASSGTGLNQPQHF.

The chain carries TRBV28 and TRBJ2-5; 14 bases line up with TRBD2. The CDR3 consists of 17 residues. Per the germline V gene, CDR1 is MDHEN and CDR2 is SYDVKM. J lost 5 bases, V lost 6 bases, and 11 bases had no gene match. CDR3 sequence: CASRPRLAGGPKETQYF. CDR3 in DNA: TGTGCCAGCAGACCTCGACTAGCGGGGGGGCCTAAGGAGACCCAGTACTTC.

The V gene is TRBV4-3, the J gene TRBJ1-6; D perhaps matches TRBD1 (5 bases). The CDR3 length is 18 residues. V was cut by 0 bases and J by 0 bases, with 12 bases left in between. CDR1 and CDR2 from the germline V gene are LGHNA and YSLEER. CDR3 region: CASSQDRVRSSYNSPLHF. CDR3 DNA: TGCGCCAGCAGCCAAGACAGGGTCAGAAGCTCCTATAATTCACCCCTCCACTTT.

The V and J genes are TRBV5-1 and TRBJ1-1; 7 bases are a match to TRBD1. V was clipped by 4 bases and J by 5 bases; unmatched bases: 14. The germline gives CDR1 SGHRS, CDR2 YFSETQ. CDR3 length equals 16 residues. CDR3 DNA sequence: TGCGCCAGCAGCGACGGTCCAGGGGGGTGGCGAACTGAAGCTTTCTTT. Translation gives CASSDGPGGWRTEAFF. Full variable domain (outside the CDR3, taken from reference TRBV5-1 and TRBJ1-1): KAGVTQTPRYLIKTRGQQVTLSCSPISGHRSVSWYQQTPGQGLQFLFEYFSETQRNKGNFPGRFSGRQFSNSRSEMNVSTLELGDSALYLCASSDGPGGWRTEAFFGQGTRLTVV.

The chain recombines TRBV30 with TRBJ1-6, with 7 bases fitting TRBD1. Trimming cost V 4 bases and J 7 bases; bases outside gene matches: 7. Germline V gene lookup returns CDR1 GTSNPN and CDR2 SVGIG (reference sequence). The CDR3 has 14 residues. The DNA of the CDR3 is TGTGCCTGGAACAGGGGCGGACCAAATTCACCCCTCCACTTT. It codes for CAWNRGGPNSPLHF.

V and J are TRBV27 and TRBJ1-1, with D possibly being TRBD1 (6 bases). CDR1 and CDR2 (germline): MNHEY, SMNVEV (reference sequence). The CDR3 extends over 13 amino acids. The ends were cut back, 6 bases at V and 1 base at J, with 9 bases in the middle. CDR3 bases: TGTGCCAGCAGACAACAGGGGAACACTGAAGCTTTCTTT. Protein sequence: CASRQQGNTEAFF.

As concerns this clone: The junction departs from the called germline gene at one end, perhaps through a read error. The chain recombines TRBV9 with TRBJ1-1, with 7 bases fitting TRBD1. CDR1 SGDLS and CDR2 YYNGEE come from the germline V gene. The CDR3 contains 15 residues. The CDR3 is CASSGPGTVKTEAFF. Written as DNA, the CDR3 is TGTGCCAGCAGCGGACCCGGGACAGTGAAAACTGAAGCTTTCTTT. Based on the CDR3 plus reference TRBV9 and TRBJ1-1, the full variable domain is DSGVTQTPKHLITATGQRVTLRCSPRSGDLSVYWYQQSLDQGLQFLIQYYNGEERAKGNILERFSAQQFPDLHSELNLSSLELGDSALYFCASSGPGTVKTEAFFGQGTRLTVV.

This sequence joins TRBV11-2 and TRBJ2-7; D might be TRBD1 (7 bases). Trimming removed 1 base from V and 4 bases from J, with 11 bases in between. CDR3 size: 14 residues. From germline, CDR1 is SGHAT and CDR2 FQNNGV. CDR3: CASSLVRGRYEQYF. CDR3 DNA: TGTGCCAGCAGCTTAGTCAGGGGGAGGTACGAGCAGTACTTC.

The CDR3 DNA follows: TGTGCCAGCAGCCCGGACAGGGCCACCTTCTACGAGCAGTACTTC. It yields the protein CASSPDRATFYEQYF. This chain links TRBV5-6 with TRBJ2-7; 8 nucleotides match TRBD1. The germline V gene encodes CDR1 SGHDT and CDR2 YYEEEE. V lost 4 bases and J lost 3; bases outside the gene matches: 9. The CDR3 spans 15 residues.

Here the CDR3 reads CAISPRGSVQGSDNYGYTF. In DNA form, the CDR3 reads TGTGCCATCAGTCCCAGAGGGTCAGTACAGGGGTCGGATAACTATGGCTACACCTTC. The rearrangement joins TRBV10-3 to TRBJ1-2; TRBD1 aligns across 7 bases. This CDR3 contains 19 residues. The germline CDR1 and CDR2 sequences are ENHRY and SYGVKD. Trimming removed 5 bases from V and 1 base from J; junction bases left unmatched: 19.

The chain uses TRBV7-9 and TRBJ1-5; D perhaps matches TRBD1 (6 bases). Deletions cut 5 bases from V and 3 bases from J, with 14 bases between. The CDR3 has 15 amino acids. Looked up from germline, CDR1 is SEHNR and CDR2 is FQNEAQ (reference sequence). As DNA, the CDR3 is TGTGCCAGCAGCCCCCCAGGGGACGACAATCAGCCCCAGCATTTT. Its translation is CASSPPGDDNQPQHF.

This chain links TRBV19 with TRBJ1-4; 9 bases match TRBD1. This CDR3 region has 16 residues. Germline assignment: CDR1 LNHDA and CDR2 SQIVND (reference sequence). J lost 0 bases, V lost 3 bases, and 2 bases had no gene match. This chain's CDR3 is CASSMDRGTTNEKLFF. The CDR3 DNA is TGTGCCAGTAGTATGGACAGGGGTACAACTAATGAAAAACTGTTTTTT.

About this clone: One end of the junction does not line up with germline, which may come from a read error. The chain couples TRBV10-3 to TRBJ2-3; 7 nucleotides line up with TRBD2. This CDR3 spans 15 amino acids. Germline V gives CDR1 ENHRY, CDR2 SYGVKD. CDR3 region: CASSNLAGGTDTQYF. DNA of the CDR3: TGTGCCAGCAGTAACCTCGCGGGGGGCACAGATACGCAGTATTTT.

This sequence joins TRBV7-2 and TRBJ1-4; TRBD1 might be the D (6 bases). The CDR3 is 14 amino acids. Trimming removed 5 bases at V and 8 bases at J, with 15 bases between. In germline, CDR1 is SGHTA, CDR2 FQGNSA. CDR3 in DNA: TGTGCCAGCAGCACAGGGACATCCAGCGAAAAACTGTTTTTT. It yields the protein CASSTGTSSEKLFF.

This sequence joins TRBV29-1 and TRBJ1-2, with D maybe TRBD1 (6 bases). The CDR3 is 12 residues long. Germline V lookup: CDR1 SQVTM, CDR2 ANQGSEA. V was shortened by 8 bases and J by 1 base, with 11 bases between the two germline ends. CDR3 in amino acids: CSSRTDNYGYTF. The CDR3 nucleotides are TGCAGCTCCCGGACAGATAACTATGGCTACACCTTC.

This chain links TRBV28 with TRBJ2-1; no clear D gene. Germline V gives CDR1 MDHEN, CDR2 SYDVKM. The CDR3 totals 12 residues. Trimming stripped 3 bases from V and 4 bases from J, with 4 bases between. The CDR3: CASSFGYNEQFF. DNA of the CDR3: TGTGCCAGCAGTTTCGGGTACAATGAGCAGTTCTTC.